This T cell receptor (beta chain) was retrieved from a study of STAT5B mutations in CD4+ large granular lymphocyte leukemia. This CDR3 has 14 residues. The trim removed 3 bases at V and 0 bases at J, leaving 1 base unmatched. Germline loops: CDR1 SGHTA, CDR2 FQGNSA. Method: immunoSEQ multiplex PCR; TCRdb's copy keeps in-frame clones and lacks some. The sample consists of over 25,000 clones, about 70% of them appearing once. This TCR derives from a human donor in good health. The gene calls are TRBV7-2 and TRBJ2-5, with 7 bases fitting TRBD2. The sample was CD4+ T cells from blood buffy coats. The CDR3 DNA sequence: TGTGCCAGCAGCTTGGGGGGGTACCAAGAGACCCAGTACTTC. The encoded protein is CASSLGGYQETQYF.